Listed below are T cell receptor gamma chains from one sample, sequenced in a study of intestinal T cells in coeliac disease. TCRdb used CATT to re-call clones from the multiplex PCR reads. This table has 800 to 1,000 gamma-chain clones, 48% appearing once. The source material was a duodenal biopsy. These receptors came from a human donor with celiac disease. Both conserved end residues are part of each CDR3. The order of the fields is CDR3 DNA, CDR3 protein, clone size, V gene, J gene. For some rows the clone size is stated as once, few or many, or as a class when expanded; others skip it.

CDR3 DNA: TGTGCCACCTGGGACGGGCGTGGTGGTGGAAGAAGCCTCTTT; CDR3 protein: CATWDGRGGGRSLF; clone size: once; V gene: TRGV2; J gene: TRGJ1/TRGJ2
CDR3 DNA: TGTGCCACCTGGGGACGATATTATAAGAAACTCTTT; CDR3 protein: CATWGRYYKKLF; clone size: few; V gene: TRGV2; J gene: TRGJ1/TRGJ2
CDR3 DNA: TGTGCCTTGTGGGACCTTCTCCCTAATAGGAAACTCTTT; CDR3 protein: CALWDLLPNRKLF; clone size: NA; V gene: TRGV9; J gene: TRGJ1/TRGJ2
CDR3 DNA: TGTGCCACCTGGGACGGGCCCCAGGAACTCTTT; CDR3 protein: CATWDGPQELF; clone size: few; V gene: TRGV2; J gene: TRGJ1/TRGJ2
CDR3 DNA: TGTGCCTTGTGGGAGGATTATTATAAGAAACTCTTT; CDR3 protein: CALWEDYYKKLF; clone size: large; V gene: TRGV9; J gene: TRGJ1/TRGJ2
CDR3 DNA: TGTGCCACCTCCCACGGGATAGTTAGTGATTGGATCAAGACGTTT; CDR3 protein: CATSHGIVSDWIKTF; clone size: NA; V gene: TRGV2; J gene: TRGJP2
CDR3 DNA: TGTGCCACCTGGCCCCCCTCCTTCGGGAAACTCTTT; CDR3 protein: CATWPPSFGKLF; clone size: NA; V gene: TRGV8; J gene: TRGJ1/TRGJ2
CDR3 DNA: TGTGCCACCTGGGACGGGGCCGGGGGTTATAAGAAACTCTTT; CDR3 protein: CATWDGAGGYKKLF; clone size: few; V gene: TRGV2; J gene: TRGJ1/TRGJ2
CDR3 DNA: TGTGCCTTGTGGAGGTGCAGGGATTATAAGAAACTCTTT; CDR3 protein: CALWRCRDYKKLF; clone size: few; V gene: TRGV9; J gene: TRGJ1/TRGJ2
CDR3 DNA: TGTGCTGGCGTGGGGATAAGCGGTTGGTTCAAGATATTT; CDR3 protein: CAGVGISGWFKIF; clone size: NA; V gene: TRGV10; J gene: TRGJP1
CDR3 DNA: TGTGCCACCTGGGATGGGCCGGGTTATTATAAGAAACTCTTT; CDR3 protein: CATWDGPGYYKKLF; clone size: large; V gene: TRGV4; J gene: TRGJ1/TRGJ2
CDR3 DNA: TGTGCCCACCTGGGACCCCGGGATACCACTGGTTGGTTCAAGATATTT; CDR3 protein: CAHLGPRDTTGWFKIF; clone size: NA; V gene: TRGV2; J gene: TRGJP1
CDR3 DNA: TGTGCCACCTGGGATCACCGTACGAATTATTATAAGAAACTCTTT; CDR3 protein: CATWDHRTNYYKKLF; clone size: large; V gene: TRGV8; J gene: TRGJ1/TRGJ2
CDR3 DNA: TGTGCCCTGCTGGTCCGTGCGGTACCACTCGGTTGGTTCAAGATATTT; CDR3 protein: CALLVRAVPLGWFKIF; clone size: NA; V gene: TRGV11; J gene: TRGJP1
CDR3 DNA: TGTGCCACCTGGGACGGCCCGTTCGAATATAGTAGTGATTGGATCAAGACGTTT; CDR3 protein: CATWDGPFEYSSDWIKTF; clone size: few; V gene: TRGV2; J gene: TRGJP2
CDR3 DNA: TGTGCCACCTGGGATTCAGAAATTTATAAGAAACTCTTT; CDR3 protein: CATWDSEIYKKLF; clone size: once; V gene: TRGV4; J gene: TRGJ1/TRGJ2
CDR3 DNA: TGTGCCACCCTCTTAGTAGTCGATTGGATCAAGACGTTT; CDR3 protein: CATLLVVDWIKTF; clone size: NA; V gene: TRGV8; J gene: TRGJP2
CDR3 DNA: TGTGCCACCTGGGAGGGCACTGGTTGGTTCAAGATATTT; CDR3 protein: CATWEGTGWFKIF; clone size: NA; V gene: TRGV2; J gene: TRGJP1
CDR3 DNA: TGTGCACCTGGGTCCCCAGGGAAACTCTTT; CDR3 protein: CAPGSPGKLF; clone size: NA; V gene: TRGV8; J gene: TRGJ1/TRGJ2
CDR3 DNA: TGTGCCACCTGCCGCCATTATAAGAAACTCTTT; CDR3 protein: CATCRHYKKLF; clone size: large; V gene: TRGV2; J gene: TRGJ1/TRGJ2
CDR3 DNA: TGTGCCACCTGGATCCCCGGGTTGGGTATAAGAAAACTCTTT; CDR3 protein: CATWIPGLGIRKLF; clone size: once; V gene: TRGV4; J gene: TRGJ1/TRGJ2
CDR3 DNA: TGTGCCCACCTGGGGACATCGAATTATTATAAGAAACTCTTT; CDR3 protein: CAHLGTSNYYKKLF; clone size: NA; V gene: TRGV8; J gene: TRGJ1/TRGJ2
CDR3 DNA: TGCGCACCTGGGACGGGCACGAATTATTATAAGAAACTCTTT; CDR3 protein: CAPGTGTNYYKKLF; clone size: NA; V gene: TRGV2; J gene: TRGJ1/TRGJ2
CDR3 DNA: TGTGCTGCGTGGGATTCTATGAAGAAACTCTTT; CDR3 protein: CAAWDSMKKLF; clone size: NA; V gene: TRGV10; J gene: TRGJ1/TRGJ2
CDR3 DNA: TGTGCCTGCTGGATTAGTTCCCTTATTTATAAGAAACTCTTT; CDR3 protein: CACWISSLIYKKLF; clone size: NA; V gene: TRGV11; J gene: TRGJ1/TRGJ2
CDR3 DNA: TGTGCCACCTGGGACGAGCGGCAGGGGGGCACTGGTTGGTTCAAGATATTT; CDR3 protein: CATWDERQGGTGWFKIF; clone size: NA; V gene: TRGV2; J gene: TRGJP1
CDR3 DNA: TGTGCCACCTGGGACAGGCTCCATTATAAGAAACTCTTT; CDR3 protein: CATWDRLHYKKLF; clone size: large; V gene: TRGV3; J gene: TRGJ1/TRGJ2
CDR3 DNA: TGTGCACCTCCGAATTATTATAAGAAACTCTTT; CDR3 protein: CAPPNYYKKLF; clone size: NA; V gene: TRGV2; J gene: TRGJ1/TRGJ2
CDR3 DNA: TGTGCCACCTGGGATAGTAGTGATTGGATCAAGACGTTT; CDR3 protein: CATWDSSDWIKTF; clone size: hyperexpanded; V gene: TRGV8; J gene: TRGJP2
CDR3 DNA: TGTGCACCTGGGATAAAGATAGTCGGGAAGAAACTCTTT; CDR3 protein: CAPGIKIVGKKLF; clone size: once; V gene: TRGV8; J gene: TRGJ1/TRGJ2
CDR3 DNA: TGTGCCCACCTGGGACAGGCGACGAATTATTATAAGAAACTCTTT; CDR3 protein: CAHLGQATNYYKKLF; clone size: NA; V gene: TRGV3; J gene: TRGJ1/TRGJ2
CDR3 DNA: TGTGCACCTGGGACGAGCGCAGGGGGCACTGGTTGGTTCAAGATATTT; CDR3 protein: CAPGTSAGGTGWFKIF; clone size: NA; V gene: TRGV2; J gene: TRGJP1
CDR3 DNA: TGTGCCTTGTGGATGTATTATAAGAAACTCTTT; CDR3 protein: CALWMYYKKLF; clone size: large; V gene: TRGV9; J gene: TRGJ1/TRGJ2
CDR3 DNA: TGTGCCACCTGGACGGGCACGAATTATTATAAGAAACTCTTT; CDR3 protein: CATWTGTNYYKKLF; clone size: few; V gene: TRGV2; J gene: TRGJ1/TRGJ2
CDR3 DNA: TGTGCCTGCTGGATTAGGCCCCCTCGAGGGCACGGGCCAGTTATTTATAAGAAACTCTTT; CDR3 protein: CACWIRPPRGHGPVIYKKLF; clone size: NA; V gene: TRGV11; J gene: TRGJ1/TRGJ2
CDR3 DNA: TGTGCCACCTGGCGACGTAGCAGTACCACTGGTTGGTTCAAGATATTT; CDR3 protein: CATWRRSSTTGWFKIF; clone size: NA; V gene: TRGV2; J gene: TRGJP1
CDR3 DNA: TGTGCCACCTGGGACGGGACGCAGTGGACCACTGGTTGGTTCAAGATATTT; CDR3 protein: CATWDGTQWTTGWFKIF; clone size: NA; V gene: TRGV2; J gene: TRGJP1
CDR3 DNA: TGTGCCACCTCTTATTATAAGAAACTCTTT; CDR3 protein: CATSYYKKLF; clone size: NA; V gene: TRGV5; J gene: TRGJ1/TRGJ2
CDR3 DNA: TGTGCCACCTGGGACATTTTCTTTAGTAGTGATTGGATCAAGACGTTT; CDR3 protein: CATWDIFFSSDWIKTF; clone size: few; V gene: TRGV8; J gene: TRGJP2
CDR3 DNA: TGTGCCACCTGGGGACGACGTGGCCCCCCTGATTATTATAAGAAACTCTTT; CDR3 protein: CATWGRRGPPDYYKKLF; clone size: once; V gene: TRGV2; J gene: TRGJ1/TRGJ2
CDR3 DNA: TGTGCCTGCTGGACCGATCTGATAAGAAAACTCTTT; CDR3 protein: CACWTDLIRKLF; clone size: NA; V gene: TRGV11; J gene: TRGJ1/TRGJ2
CDR3 DNA: TGTGCCACCTGGGGACGTCCTCGGTTGGAGAAACTCTTT; CDR3 protein: CATWGRPRLEKLF; clone size: NA; V gene: TRGV2; J gene: TRGJ1/TRGJ2
CDR3 DNA: TGTGCCACCTGGGATGGGCAGCCCCTTTATTATAAGAAACTCTTT; CDR3 protein: CATWDGQPLYYKKLF; clone size: NA; V gene: TRGV4; J gene: TRGJ1/TRGJ2